This T cell receptor (beta chain) appears in the sequencing data of a study of T cell responses to AZD1222 COVID-19 vaccine. The V end was cut by 0 bases, the J end by 0 bases, with 9 bases between. This CDR3 is 17 amino acids long. Germline V lookup: CDR1 LNHDA, CDR2 SQIVND (reference sequence). The assay was immunoSEQ multiplex PCR, and TCRdb's table has in-frame clones only and misses some. This sample carries approximately 120,000 clones, 90% to 95% of them seen once, and the ten largest clones take approximately 4.5%. Regarding the study as a whole: Spike-specific TCR breadth and depth rose after two AZD1222 doses.

This clone was observed once. What it binds is not known. This specimen was peripheral blood, taken on day 0 of AZD1222 vaccination. The chain combines TRBV19 with TRBJ2-6; D might be TRBD1 (5 bases). The clonotype originates from an adult in good health. The CDR3 loop reads CASSIDRGSSGANVLTF. The CDR3 bases are TGTGCCAGTAGTATAGATAGGGGCAGCTCTGGGGCCAACGTCCTGACTTTC.